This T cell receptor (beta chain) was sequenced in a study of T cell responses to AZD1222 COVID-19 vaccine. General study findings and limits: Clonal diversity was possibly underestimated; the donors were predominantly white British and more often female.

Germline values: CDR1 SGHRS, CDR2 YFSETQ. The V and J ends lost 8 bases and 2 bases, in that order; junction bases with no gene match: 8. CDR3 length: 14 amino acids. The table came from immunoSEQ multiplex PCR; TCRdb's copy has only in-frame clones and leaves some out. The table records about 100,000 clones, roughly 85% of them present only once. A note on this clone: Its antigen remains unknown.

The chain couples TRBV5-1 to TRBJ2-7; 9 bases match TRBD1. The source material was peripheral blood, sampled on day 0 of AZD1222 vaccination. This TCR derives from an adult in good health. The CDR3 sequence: CASKEGQGAYEQYF. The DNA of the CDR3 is TGCGCCAGTAAGGAGGGACAGGGCGCCTACGAGCAGTACTTC.